The entry below describes one T cell receptor beta chain. Here immunoSEQ multiplex PCR was the method, and the copy in TCRdb shows in-frame clones only, minus some. The sample includes 50,000 to 60,000 clones, over 75% seen only once; the top ten take around a sixth. The sample belongs to a study of radiotherapy plus CTLA-4 blockade in lung cancer. V dropped 5 bases and J dropped 7 bases, with 16 bases sitting between them. The CDR3 loop spans 13 amino acids. Germline V CDR1 and CDR2: SGHRS, YFSETQ. The rearrangement joins TRBV5-1 to TRBJ2-7; no clear D gene. This TCR was sampled from a human donor with non-small cell lung cancer who had a complete response to radiotherapy plus ipilimumab. The material was peripheral blood, obtained from a patient treated with radiotherapy plus ipilimumab. This CDR3 is CASRLDPSGEQYF. The CDR3 DNA reads as TGCGCCAGCAGGCTAGACCCCTCCGGGGAGCAGTACTTC.